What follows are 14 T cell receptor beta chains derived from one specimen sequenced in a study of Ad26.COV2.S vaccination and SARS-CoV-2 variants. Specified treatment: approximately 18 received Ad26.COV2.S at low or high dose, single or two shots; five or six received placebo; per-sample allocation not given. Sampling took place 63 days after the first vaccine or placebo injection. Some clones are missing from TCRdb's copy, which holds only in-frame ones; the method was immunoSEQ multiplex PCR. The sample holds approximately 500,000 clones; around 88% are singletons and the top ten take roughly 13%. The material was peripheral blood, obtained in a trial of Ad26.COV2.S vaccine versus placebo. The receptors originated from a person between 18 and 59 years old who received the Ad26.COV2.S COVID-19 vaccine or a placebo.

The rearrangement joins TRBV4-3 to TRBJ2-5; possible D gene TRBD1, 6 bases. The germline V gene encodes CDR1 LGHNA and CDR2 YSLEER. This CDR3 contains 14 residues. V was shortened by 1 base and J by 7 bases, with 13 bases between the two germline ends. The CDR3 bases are TGCGCCAGCAGCCAAGCGAGGAGACAGGCGACCCAGTACTTC. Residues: CASSQARRQATQYF.

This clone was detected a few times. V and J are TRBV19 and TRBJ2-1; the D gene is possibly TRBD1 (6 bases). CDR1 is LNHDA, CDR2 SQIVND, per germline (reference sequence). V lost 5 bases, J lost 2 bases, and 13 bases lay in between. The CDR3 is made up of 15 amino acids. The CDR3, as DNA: TGTGCCAGTAGTGGGGACACCCTTCCCTACAATGAGCAGTTCTTC. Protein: CASSGDTLPYNEQFF.

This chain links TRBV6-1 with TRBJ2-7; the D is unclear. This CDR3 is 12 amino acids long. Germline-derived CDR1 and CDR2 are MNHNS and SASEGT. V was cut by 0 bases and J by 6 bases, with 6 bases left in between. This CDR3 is CASSEALSEQYF. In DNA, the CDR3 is TGTGCCAGCAGTGAAGCCCTATCCGAGCAGTACTTC.

In DNA, the CDR3 is TGTGCCAGCAGTCCATTAACAGGGGACAATCAGCCCCAGCATTTT. Translation: CASSPLTGDNQPQHF. The chain has TRBV28 and TRBJ1-5; TRBD1 matches at 7 bases. V trimming: 5 bases; J trimming: 3 bases; junction bases outside the gene matches: 7. Germline V gene lookup returns CDR1 MDHEN and CDR2 SYDVKM. There are 15 residues in the CDR3.

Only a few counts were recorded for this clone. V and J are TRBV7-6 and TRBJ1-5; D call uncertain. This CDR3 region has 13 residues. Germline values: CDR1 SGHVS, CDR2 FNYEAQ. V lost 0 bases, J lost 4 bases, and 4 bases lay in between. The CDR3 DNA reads TGTGCCAGCAGCTTAGCGCCGAATCAGCCCCAGCATTTT. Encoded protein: CASSLAPNQPQHF. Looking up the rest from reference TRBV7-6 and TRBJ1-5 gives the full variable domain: GAGVSQSPRYKVTKRGQDVALRCDPISGHVSLYWYRQALGQGPEFLTYFNYEAQQDKSGLPNDRFSAERPEGSISTLTIQRTEQRDSAMYRCASSLAPNQPQHFGDGTRLSIL.

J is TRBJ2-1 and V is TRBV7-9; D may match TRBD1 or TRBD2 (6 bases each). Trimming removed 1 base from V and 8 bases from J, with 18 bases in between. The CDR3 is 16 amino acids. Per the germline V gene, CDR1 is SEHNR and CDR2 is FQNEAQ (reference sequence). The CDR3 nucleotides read TGTGCCAGCAGCTTAGGGGCGGACAGAAGACTAGATGAGCAGTTCTTC. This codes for CASSLGADRRLDEQFF.

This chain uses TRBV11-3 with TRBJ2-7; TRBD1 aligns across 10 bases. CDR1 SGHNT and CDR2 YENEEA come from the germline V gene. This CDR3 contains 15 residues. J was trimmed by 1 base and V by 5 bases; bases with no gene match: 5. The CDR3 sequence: CASSLGTGASYEQYF. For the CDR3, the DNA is TGTGCCAGCAGCCTTGGGACAGGGGCGTCCTACGAGCAGTACTTC.

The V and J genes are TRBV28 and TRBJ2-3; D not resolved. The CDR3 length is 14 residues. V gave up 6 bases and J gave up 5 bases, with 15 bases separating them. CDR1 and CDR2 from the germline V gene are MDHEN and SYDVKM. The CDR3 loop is CASSRALQGDTQYF. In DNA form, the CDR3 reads TGTGCCAGCAGCCGGGCCCTCCAAGGAGATACGCAGTATTTT.

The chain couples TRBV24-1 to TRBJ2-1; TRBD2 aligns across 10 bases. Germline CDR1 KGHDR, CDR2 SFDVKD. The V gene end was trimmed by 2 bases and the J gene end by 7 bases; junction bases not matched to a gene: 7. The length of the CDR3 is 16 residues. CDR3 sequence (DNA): TGTGCCACCAGTGATTCCGGGACTAGCGCTGGGAATGAGCAGTTCTTC. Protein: CATSDSGTSAGNEQFF.

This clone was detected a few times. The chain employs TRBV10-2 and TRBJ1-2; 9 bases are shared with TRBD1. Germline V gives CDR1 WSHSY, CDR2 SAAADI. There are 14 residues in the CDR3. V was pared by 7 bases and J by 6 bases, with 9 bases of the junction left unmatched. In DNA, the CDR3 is TGCGCCAGCAAATACAATACAGGGGGCGATGGCTACACCTTC. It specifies CASKYNTGGDGYTF.

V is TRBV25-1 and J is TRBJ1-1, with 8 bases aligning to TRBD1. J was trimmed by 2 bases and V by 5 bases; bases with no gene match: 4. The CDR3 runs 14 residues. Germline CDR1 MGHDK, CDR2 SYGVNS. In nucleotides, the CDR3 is TGTGCCAGCAGTCCGGGGACAGGAAACACTGAAGCTTTCTTT. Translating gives CASSPGTGNTEAFF. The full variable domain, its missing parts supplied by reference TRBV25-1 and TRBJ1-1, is EADIYQTPRYLVIGTGKKITLECSQTMGHDKMYWYQQDPGMELHLIHYSYGVNSTEKGDLSSESTVSRIRTEHFPLTLESARPSHTSQYLCASSPGTGNTEAFFGQGTRLTVV.

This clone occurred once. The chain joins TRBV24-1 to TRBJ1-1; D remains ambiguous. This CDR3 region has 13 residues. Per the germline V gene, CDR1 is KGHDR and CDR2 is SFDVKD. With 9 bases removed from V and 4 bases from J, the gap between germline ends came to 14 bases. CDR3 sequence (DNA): TGTGCCACCCGGGATTCCTGGAGCACTGAAGCTTTCTTT. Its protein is CATRDSWSTEAFF.

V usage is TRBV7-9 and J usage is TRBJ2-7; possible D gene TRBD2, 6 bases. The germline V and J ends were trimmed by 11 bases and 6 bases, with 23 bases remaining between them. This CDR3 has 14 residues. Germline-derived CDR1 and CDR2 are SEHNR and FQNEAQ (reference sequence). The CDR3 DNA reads TGTGCCTCCGGGGCCGGGAGCACCGCCATCGAGCAGTACTTC. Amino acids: CASGAGSTAIEQYF.

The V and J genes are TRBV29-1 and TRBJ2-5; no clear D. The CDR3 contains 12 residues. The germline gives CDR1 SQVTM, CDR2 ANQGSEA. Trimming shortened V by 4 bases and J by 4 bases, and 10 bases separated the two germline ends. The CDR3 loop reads CSVGPGAETQYF. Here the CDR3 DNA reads TGCAGCGTTGGCCCCGGAGCAGAGACCCAGTACTTC.